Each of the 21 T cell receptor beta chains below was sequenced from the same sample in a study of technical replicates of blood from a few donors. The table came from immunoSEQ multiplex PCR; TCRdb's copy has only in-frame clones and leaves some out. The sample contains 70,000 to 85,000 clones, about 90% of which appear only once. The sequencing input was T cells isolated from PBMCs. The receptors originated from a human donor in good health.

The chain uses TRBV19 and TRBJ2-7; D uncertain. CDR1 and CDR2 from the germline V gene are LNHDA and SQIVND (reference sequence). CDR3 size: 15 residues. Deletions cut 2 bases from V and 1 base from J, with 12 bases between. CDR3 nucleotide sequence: TGTGCCAGTAGTATATCCAACGCTATTTCCTACGAGCAGTACTTC. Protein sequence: CASSISNAISYEQYF.

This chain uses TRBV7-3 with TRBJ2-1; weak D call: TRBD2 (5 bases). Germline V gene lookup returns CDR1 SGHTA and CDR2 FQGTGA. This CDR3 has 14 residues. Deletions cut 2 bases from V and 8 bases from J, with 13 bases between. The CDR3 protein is CASSLSSAADEQFF. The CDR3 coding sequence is TGTGCCAGCAGCTTATCTTCAGCGGCCGATGAGCAGTTCTTC.

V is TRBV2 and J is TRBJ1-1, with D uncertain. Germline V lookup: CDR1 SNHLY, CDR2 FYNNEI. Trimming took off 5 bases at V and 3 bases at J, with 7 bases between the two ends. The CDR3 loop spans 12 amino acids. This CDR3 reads CASSLQDTEAFF. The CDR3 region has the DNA TGTGCCAGCAGTCTCCAGGACACTGAAGCTTTCTTT. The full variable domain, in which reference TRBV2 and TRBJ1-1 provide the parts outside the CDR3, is EPEVTQTPSHQVTQMGQEVILRCVPISNHLYFYWYRQILGQKVEFLVSFYNNEISEKSEIFDDQFSVERPDGSNFTLKIRSTKLEDSAMYFCASSLQDTEAFFGQGTRLTVV.

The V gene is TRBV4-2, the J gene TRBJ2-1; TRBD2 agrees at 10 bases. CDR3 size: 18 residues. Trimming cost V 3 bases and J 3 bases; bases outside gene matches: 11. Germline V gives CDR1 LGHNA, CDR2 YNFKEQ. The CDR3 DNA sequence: TGTGCCAGCAGCCACTCCCGGTCCGGGACTAGCGTCTACAATGAGCAGTTCTTC. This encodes CASSHSRSGTSVYNEQFF.

The CDR3 protein is CASSSQTSGQARTQYF. The CDR3 DNA is TGTGCCAGCAGCTCCCAGACGTCTGGACAAGCTAGGACCCAGTACTTC. The rearrangement uses TRBV7-6 and TRBJ2-5, with a tentative D call TRBD1 (5 bases). This CDR3 has 16 residues. With 4 bases removed from V and 7 bases from J, the gap between germline ends came to 22 bases. Germline V CDR1 and CDR2: SGHVS, FNYEAQ.

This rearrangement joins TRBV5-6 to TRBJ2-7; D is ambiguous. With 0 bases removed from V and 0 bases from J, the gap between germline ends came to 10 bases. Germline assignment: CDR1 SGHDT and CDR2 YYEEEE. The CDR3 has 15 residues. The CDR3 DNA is TGTGCCAGCAGCTTGGGCAGTTCCAGCTCCTACGAGCAGTACTTC. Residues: CASSLGSSSSYEQYF.

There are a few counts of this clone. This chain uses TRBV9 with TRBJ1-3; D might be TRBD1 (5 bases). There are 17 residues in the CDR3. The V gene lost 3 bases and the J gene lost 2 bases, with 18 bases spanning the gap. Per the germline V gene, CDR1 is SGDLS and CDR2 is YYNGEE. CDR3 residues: CASSGIQGLEAGNTIYF. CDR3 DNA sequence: TGTGCCAGCAGCGGAATTCAGGGATTAGAAGCTGGAAACACCATATATTTT.

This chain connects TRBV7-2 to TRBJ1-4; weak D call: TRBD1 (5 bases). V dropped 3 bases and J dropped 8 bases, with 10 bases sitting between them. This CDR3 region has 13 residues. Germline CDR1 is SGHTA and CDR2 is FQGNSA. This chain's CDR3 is CASSFRQTEKLFF. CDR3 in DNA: TGTGCCAGCAGCTTTAGACAGACCGAAAAACTGTTTTTT.

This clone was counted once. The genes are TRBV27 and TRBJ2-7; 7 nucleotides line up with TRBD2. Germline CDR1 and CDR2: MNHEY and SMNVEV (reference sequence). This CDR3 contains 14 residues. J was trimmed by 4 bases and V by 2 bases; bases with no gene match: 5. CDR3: CASSLLAGDYEQYF. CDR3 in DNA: TGTGCCAGCAGTTTACTGGCGGGAGATTACGAGCAGTACTTC.

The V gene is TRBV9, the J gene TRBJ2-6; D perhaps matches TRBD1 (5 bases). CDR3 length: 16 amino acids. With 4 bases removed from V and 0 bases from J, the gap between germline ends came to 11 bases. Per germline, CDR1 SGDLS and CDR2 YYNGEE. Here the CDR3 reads CASSPGHLSGANVLTF. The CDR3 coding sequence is TGTGCCAGCAGCCCCGGACATCTCTCTGGGGCCAACGTCCTGACTTTC.

The CDR3 DNA reads as TGTGCCAGCTCACCTCCTGGGACAGGGGGCGCGTACTATGGCTACACCTTC. Translating it yields CASSPPGTGGAYYGYTF. The chain couples TRBV18 to TRBJ1-2; TRBD1 aligns across 12 bases. Trimming at V came to 3 bases and at J to 3 bases, leaving 8 bases not matched to a gene. Germline lookup yields CDR1 KGHSH and CDR2 LQKENI. This CDR3 comprises 17 residues.

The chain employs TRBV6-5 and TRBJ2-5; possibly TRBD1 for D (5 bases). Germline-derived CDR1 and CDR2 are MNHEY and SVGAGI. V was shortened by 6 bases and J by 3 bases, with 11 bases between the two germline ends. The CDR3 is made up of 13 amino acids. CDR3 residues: CASSQTVKETQYF. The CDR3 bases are TGTGCCAGCAGCCAGACAGTCAAAGAGACCCAGTACTTC.

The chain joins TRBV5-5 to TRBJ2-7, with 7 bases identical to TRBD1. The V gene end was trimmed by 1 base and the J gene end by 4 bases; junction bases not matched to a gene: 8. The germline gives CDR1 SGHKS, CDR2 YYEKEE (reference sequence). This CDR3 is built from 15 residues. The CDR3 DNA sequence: TGTGCCAGCAGCTTGCAACAGGGGAACGGGTACGAGCAGTACTTC. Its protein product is CASSLQQGNGYEQYF. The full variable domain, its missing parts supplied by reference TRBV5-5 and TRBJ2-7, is DAGVTQSPTHLIKTRGQQVTLRCSPISGHKSVSWYQQVLGQGPQFIFQYYEKEERGRGNFPDRFSARQFPNYSSELNVNALLLGDSALYLCASSLQQGNGYEQYFGPGTRLTVT.

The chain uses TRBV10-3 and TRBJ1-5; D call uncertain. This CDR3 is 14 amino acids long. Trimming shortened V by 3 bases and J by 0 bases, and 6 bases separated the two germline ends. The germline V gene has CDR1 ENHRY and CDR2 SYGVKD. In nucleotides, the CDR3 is TGTGCCATCAGTGACCACTATAGCAATCAGCCCCAGCATTTT. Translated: CAISDHYSNQPQHF.

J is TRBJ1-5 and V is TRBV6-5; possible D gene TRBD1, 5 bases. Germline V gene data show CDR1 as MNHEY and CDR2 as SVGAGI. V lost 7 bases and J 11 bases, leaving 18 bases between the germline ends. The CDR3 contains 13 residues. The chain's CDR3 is CASTGGGASTQHF. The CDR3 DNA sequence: TGTGCCAGCACCGGGGGAGGTGCTTCGACCCAGCATTTT.

CDR3 loop: CASSVTSGRASNEQFF. Here the CDR3 DNA reads TGTGCCAGCAGCGTAACTAGCGGGAGGGCCTCCAATGAGCAGTTCTTC. The rearrangement uses TRBV7-8 and TRBJ2-1, with 13 bases lining up with TRBD2. With 5 bases clipped from V and 6 bases from J, the junction kept 7 bases outside the gene matches. This CDR3 comprises 16 residues. Germline V gives CDR1 SGHVS, CDR2 FQNEAQ.

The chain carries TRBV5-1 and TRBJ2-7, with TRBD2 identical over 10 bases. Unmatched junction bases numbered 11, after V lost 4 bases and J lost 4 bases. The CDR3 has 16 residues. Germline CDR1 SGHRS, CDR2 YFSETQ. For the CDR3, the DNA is TGCGCCAGCAGCGGGACTACTAGCGGGGATTTATACGAGCAGTACTTC. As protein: CASSGTTSGDLYEQYF.

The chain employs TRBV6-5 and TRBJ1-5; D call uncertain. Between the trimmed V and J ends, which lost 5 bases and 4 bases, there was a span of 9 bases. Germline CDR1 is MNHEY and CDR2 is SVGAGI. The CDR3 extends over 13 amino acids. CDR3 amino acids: CASSAHPNQPQHF. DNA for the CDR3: TGTGCCAGCAGTGCGCACCCTAATCAGCCCCAGCATTTT.

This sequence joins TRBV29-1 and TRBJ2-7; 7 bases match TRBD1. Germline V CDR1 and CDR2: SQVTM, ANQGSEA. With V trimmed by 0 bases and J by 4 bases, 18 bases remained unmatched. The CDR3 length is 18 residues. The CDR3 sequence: CSVEDWTGGAYTRYEQYF. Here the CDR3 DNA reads TGCAGCGTTGAAGACTGGACAGGTGGTGCGTATACCCGATACGAGCAGTACTTC.

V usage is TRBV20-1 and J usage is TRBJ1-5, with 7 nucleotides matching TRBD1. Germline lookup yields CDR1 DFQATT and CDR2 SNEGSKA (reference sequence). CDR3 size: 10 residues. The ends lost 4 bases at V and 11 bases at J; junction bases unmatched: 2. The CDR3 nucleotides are TGCAGTGCTACCGACAGGGCCCAGCATTTT. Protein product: CSATDRAQHF.

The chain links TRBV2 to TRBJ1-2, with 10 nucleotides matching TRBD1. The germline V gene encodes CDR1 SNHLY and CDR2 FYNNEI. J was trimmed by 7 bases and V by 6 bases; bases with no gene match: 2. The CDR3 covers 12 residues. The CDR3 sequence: CASRDRGPGYTF. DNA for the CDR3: TGTGCCAGCAGAGACAGGGGGCCTGGCTACACCTTC.